This entry lists 4 T cell receptor beta chains sequenced from one sample in a study of T-cell memory formation after mild COVID-19. TCRdb processed the 5' RACE reads anew with MiXCR; each CDR3 protein has one entry. The table has more than 250,000 distinct CDR3 sequences, approximately 19% seen once. Sequencing was performed on PBMCs or a T cell subset sorted from them (not recorded which). All receptors derive from a man younger than 35 who had mild COVID-19 (a few samples of this study predate the infection). Cell type and time point are not known.

This clonotype came up many times. CDR3 DNA: TGCAGCGTCGCCCTCTCTGTGGACGGAGATACGCAGTATTTT. Its protein is CSVALSVDGDTQYF. The rearrangement joins TRBV29-1 to TRBJ2-3; D uncertain. The CDR3 spans 14 residues. Trimming took off 6 bases at V and 5 bases at J, with 18 bases between the two ends. Germline loops: CDR1 SQVTM, CDR2 ANQGSEA.

This clonotype was observed a few times. The rearrangement links TRBV7-9 to TRBJ1-6; the D gene is possibly TRBD1 (6 bases). This CDR3 contains 14 residues. The V and J ends lost 3 bases and 5 bases respectively, with 8 bases between them. CDR1 and CDR2 (germline): SEHNR, FQNEAQ (reference sequence). The CDR3 loop is CASSLRQDNSPLHF. The CDR3 DNA follows: TGTGCCAGCAGCTTGAGACAGGATAATTCACCCCTCCACTTT.

This clonotype has a handful of counts. V usage is TRBV12-3 or TRBV12-4 and J usage is TRBJ2-5; 15 bases fit TRBD2. Trimming took 5 bases from V and 7 from J; bases not matched to a gene: 2. The CDR3 loop spans 14 amino acids. DNA of the CDR3: TGTGCCAGCAGTGTGGGACTAGCGGGGGGGACCCAGTACTTC. It is translated as CASSVGLAGGTQYF.

J is TRBJ2-7 and V is TRBV6-6; D is unresolved. The CDR3 contains 15 residues. Germline V gene sequence: CDR1 MNHNY, CDR2 SVGAGI (reference sequence). V was clipped by 5 bases and J by 0 bases, with 14 bases between them. CDR3 coding DNA: TGTGCCAGCAGTCCCCGGGTGTGGGGCTCCTACGAGCAGTACGTC. It encodes CASSPRVWGSYEQYV.